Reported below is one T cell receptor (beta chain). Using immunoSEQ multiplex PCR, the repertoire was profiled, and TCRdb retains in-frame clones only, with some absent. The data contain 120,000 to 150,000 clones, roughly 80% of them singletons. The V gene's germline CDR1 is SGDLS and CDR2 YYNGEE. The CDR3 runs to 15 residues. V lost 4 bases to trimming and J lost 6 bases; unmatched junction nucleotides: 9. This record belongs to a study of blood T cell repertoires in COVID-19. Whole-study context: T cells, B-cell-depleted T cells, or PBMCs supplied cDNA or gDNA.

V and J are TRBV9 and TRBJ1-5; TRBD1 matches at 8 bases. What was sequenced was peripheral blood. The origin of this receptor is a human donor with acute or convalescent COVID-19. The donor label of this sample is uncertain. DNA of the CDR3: TGTGCCAGCAGCCCCGGGACAGGAGTTTTTCAGCCCCAGCATTTT. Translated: CASSPGTGVFQPQHF.